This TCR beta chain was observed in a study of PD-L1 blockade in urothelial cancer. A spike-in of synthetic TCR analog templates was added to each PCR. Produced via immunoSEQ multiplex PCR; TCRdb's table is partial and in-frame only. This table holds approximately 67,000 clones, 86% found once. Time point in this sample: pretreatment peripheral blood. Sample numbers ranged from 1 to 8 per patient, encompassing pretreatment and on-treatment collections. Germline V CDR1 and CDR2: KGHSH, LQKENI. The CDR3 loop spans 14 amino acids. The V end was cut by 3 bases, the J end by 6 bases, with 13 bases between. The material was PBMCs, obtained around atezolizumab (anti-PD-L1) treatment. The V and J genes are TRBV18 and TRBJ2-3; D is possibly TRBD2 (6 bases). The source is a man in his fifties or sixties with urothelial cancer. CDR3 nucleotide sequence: TGTGCCAGCTCACCCGGCGGGGAGAAGGATACGCAGTATTTT. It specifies CASSPGGEKDTQYF.